These 13 T cell receptor beta chains came from one sample sequenced in a study of blood T cell repertoires in COVID-19. Sequencing used immunoSEQ multiplex PCR; TCRdb keeps in-frame clones, though not all of them. The table lists fewer than 45,000 clones, around 91% of them singletons. Sequencing was done on a sample of peripheral blood. The receptors were gathered from a man in his sixties with active or convalescent COVID-19.

CDR3 coding DNA: TGTGCCAGCAGTTTGGGAGGGTATAGAACCCAGTACTTC. It encodes CASSLGGYRTQYF. The V gene is TRBV28, the J gene TRBJ2-5; the match to TRBD2 covers 7 bases. The length of the CDR3 is 13 residues. Germline V gene data show CDR1 as MDHEN and CDR2 as SYDVKM. V lost 3 bases and J lost 8; bases outside the gene matches: 6.

The table lists this clone with a count of one. The chain recombines TRBV20-1 with TRBJ2-3; TRBD2 matches at 9 bases. Losses at the gene ends were 3 bases for V and 5 bases for J; bases not matched to a gene: 12. CDR1 is DFQATT, CDR2 SNEGSKA, per germline (reference sequence). CDR3 length: 16 amino acids. CDR3 nucleotides: TGCAGTGCTAGTAACCTCGCGGGAGGGCAGGGAGATACGCAGTATTTT. The encoded protein is CSASNLAGGQGDTQYF.

The chain couples TRBV2 to TRBJ1-2; no clear D gene. The CDR3 has 12 amino acids. Looked up from germline, CDR1 is SNHLY and CDR2 is FYNNEI. V was trimmed by 6 bases and J by 7 bases, leaving 12 bases between them. Here the CDR3 reads CASRTVPVGYTF. As DNA, the CDR3 is TGTGCCAGCAGAACAGTACCTGTTGGCTACACCTTC.

J is TRBJ2-7 and V is TRBV18; 11 nucleotides agree with TRBD1. The length of the CDR3 is 16 residues. Trimming took 0 bases from V and 5 from J; bases not matched to a gene: 6. CDR1 KGHSH and CDR2 LQKENI come from the germline V gene. The CDR3 nucleotides read TGTGCCAGCTCACCACCGTTAGGACAGGGGGCGGACGAGCAGTACTTC. Translated: CASSPPLGQGADEQYF.

The chain employs TRBV19 and TRBJ2-1, with D perhaps TRBD2 (5 bases). CDR3 length: 13 amino acids. Germline assignment: CDR1 LNHDA and CDR2 SQIVND (reference sequence). Trimming removed 5 bases from V and 7 bases from J, with 12 bases in between. CDR3 sequence reads: CASSLRDANEQFF. In DNA, the CDR3 is TGTGCCAGTAGTTTGAGGGATGCTAATGAGCAGTTCTTC.

The chain carries TRBV18 and TRBJ2-1; D perhaps matches TRBD2 (5 bases). CDR1 KGHSH and CDR2 LQKENI come from the germline V gene. Between the trimmed V and J ends, which lost 0 bases and 10 bases, there was a span of 10 bases. The CDR3 runs 13 residues. CDR3 DNA sequence: TGTGCCAGCTCACCACCGAGGGCTTGGGAGCAGTTCTTC. It encodes CASSPPRAWEQFF.

The chain couples TRBV21-1 to TRBJ1-1; TRBD1 reflects the table's D call only, with no check against the DNA. TRBV21-1 counts as a pseudogene. The CDR3 has 17 amino acids. The CDR3 is CASSKAEAGGSNTEAFF. The CDR3 DNA reads as TGTGCCAGCAGCAAAGCGGAGGCAGGGGGCTCGAACACTGAAGCTTTCTTT.

CDR3 residues: CATGTVTDTQYF. The CDR3 nucleotides read TGTGCCACCGGGACAGTCACAGATACGCAGTATTTT. The chain combines TRBV24-1 with TRBJ2-3, with 7 bases matching TRBD1. This CDR3 is built from 12 residues. The germline V gene has CDR1 KGHDR and CDR2 SFDVKD. With 9 bases clipped from V and 2 bases from J, the junction kept 1 base outside the gene matches.

The V call is TRBV24-1, the J call TRBJ2-2; TRBD2 matches 11 bases. Looked up from germline, CDR1 is KGHDR and CDR2 is SFDVKD. V lost 5 bases to trimming and J lost 5 bases; unmatched junction nucleotides: 0. The CDR3 is 14 residues long. CDR3 residues: CATSGTSGTGELFF. The DNA of the CDR3 is TGTGCCACCAGTGGGACTAGCGGGACCGGGGAGCTGTTTTTT.

The chain combines TRBV10-3 with TRBJ1-1; 8 nucleotides line up with TRBD1. Trimming took 7 bases from V and 0 from J; bases not matched to a gene: 7. This CDR3 has 15 residues. Germline CDR1 reads ENHRY; CDR2 reads SYGVKD. The CDR3: CAIKGQERVNTEAFF. Here the CDR3 DNA reads TGTGCCATCAAGGGACAGGAGAGGGTGAACACTGAAGCTTTCTTT.

The chain joins TRBV7-3 to TRBJ2-1; 8 positions match TRBD2. V gave up 2 bases and J gave up 6 bases; unmatched junction bases: 9. Germline V gene lookup returns CDR1 SGHTA and CDR2 FQGTGA. CDR3 length equals 16 residues. The CDR3 sequence is CASSLLSGKGVNEQFF. CDR3 sequence (DNA): TGTGCCAGCAGCTTACTTAGCGGGAAGGGGGTCAATGAGCAGTTCTTC. Together with reference TRBV7-3 and TRBJ2-1, the CDR3 gives the full variable domain: GAGVSQTPSNKVTEKGKYVELRCDPISGHTALYWYRQSLGQGPEFLIYFQGTGAADDSGLPNDRFFAVRPEGSVSTLKIQRTERGDSAVYLCASSLLSGKGVNEQFFGPGTRLTVL.

This rearrangement joins TRBV28 to TRBJ2-5; D is perhaps TRBD2 (6 bases). The CDR3 is 11 residues long. Trimming took 8 bases from V and 7 from J, leaving 11 bases between them. CDR1 and CDR2 (germline): MDHEN, SYDVKM. This CDR3 is CASGTLRTQYF. The CDR3 bases are TGTGCCAGCGGGACTCTGCGGACCCAGTACTTC. Full variable domain (remainder filled in from reference TRBV28 and TRBJ2-5): DVKVTQSSRYLVKRTGEKVFLECVQDMDHENMFWYRQDPGLGLRLIYFSYDVKMKEKGDIPEGYSVSREKKERFSLILESASTNQTSMYLCASGTLRTQYFGPGTRLLVL.

V usage is TRBV2 and J usage is TRBJ2-7; 11 bases agree with TRBD2. The CDR3 contains 16 residues. The V gene's germline CDR1 is SNHLY and CDR2 FYNNEI. V dropped 3 bases and J dropped 0; count of bases not matched to a gene: 4. DNA of the CDR3: TGTGCCAGCAGTGACACTAGCGGGAGCCTCTCCTACGAGCAGTACTTC. Translated, it gives CASSDTSGSLSYEQYF.